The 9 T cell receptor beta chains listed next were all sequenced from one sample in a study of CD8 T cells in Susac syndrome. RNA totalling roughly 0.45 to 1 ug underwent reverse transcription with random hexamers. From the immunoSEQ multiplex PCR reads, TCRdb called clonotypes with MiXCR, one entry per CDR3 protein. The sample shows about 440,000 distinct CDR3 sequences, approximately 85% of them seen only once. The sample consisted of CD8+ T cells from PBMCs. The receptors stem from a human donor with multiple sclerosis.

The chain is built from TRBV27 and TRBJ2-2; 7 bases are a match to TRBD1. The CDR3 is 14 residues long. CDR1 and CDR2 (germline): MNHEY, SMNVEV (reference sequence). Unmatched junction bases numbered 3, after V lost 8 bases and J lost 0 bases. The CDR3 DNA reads TGTGCCAGCCGACAGGGCGCGAACACCGGGGAGCTGTTTTTT. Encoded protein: CASRQGANTGELFF.

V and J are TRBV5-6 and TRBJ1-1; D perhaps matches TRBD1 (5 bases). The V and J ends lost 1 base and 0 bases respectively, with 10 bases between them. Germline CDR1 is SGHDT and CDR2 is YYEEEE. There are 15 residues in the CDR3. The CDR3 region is CASSLPQGMNTEAFF. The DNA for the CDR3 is TGTGCCAGCAGCTTGCCTCAGGGAATGAACACTGAAGCTTTCTTT.

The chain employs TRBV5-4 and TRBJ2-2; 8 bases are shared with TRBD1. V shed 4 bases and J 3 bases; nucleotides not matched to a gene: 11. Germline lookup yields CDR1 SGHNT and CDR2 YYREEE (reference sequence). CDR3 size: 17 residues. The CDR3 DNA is TGTGCCAGCAGCGAAGAAACAGGGGGACAAGACACCGGGGAGCTGTTTTTT. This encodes CASSEETGGQDTGELFF. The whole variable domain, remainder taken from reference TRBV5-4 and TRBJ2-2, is ETGVTQSPTHLIKTRGQQVTLRCSSQSGHNTVSWYQQALGQGPQFIFQYYREEENGRGNFPPRFSGLQFPNYSSELNVNALELDDSALYLCASSEETGGQDTGELFFGEGSRLTVL.

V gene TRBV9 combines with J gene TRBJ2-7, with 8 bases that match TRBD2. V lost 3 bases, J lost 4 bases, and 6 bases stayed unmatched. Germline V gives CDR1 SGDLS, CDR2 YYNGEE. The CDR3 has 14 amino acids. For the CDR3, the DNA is TGTGCCAGCAGCGCGTCCGGGGGGGCGTACGAGCAGTACTTC. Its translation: CASSASGGAYEQYF. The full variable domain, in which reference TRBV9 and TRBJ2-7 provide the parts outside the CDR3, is DSGVTQTPKHLITATGQRVTLRCSPRSGDLSVYWYQQSLDQGLQFLIQYYNGEERAKGNILERFSAQQFPDLHSELNLSSLELGDSALYFCASSASGGAYEQYFGPGTRLTVT.

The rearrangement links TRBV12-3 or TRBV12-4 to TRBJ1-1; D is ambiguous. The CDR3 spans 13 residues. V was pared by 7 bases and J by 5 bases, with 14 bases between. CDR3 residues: CASTLNPQTEAFF. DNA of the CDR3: TGTGCCAGCACCCTAAACCCGCAGACTGAAGCTTTCTTT.

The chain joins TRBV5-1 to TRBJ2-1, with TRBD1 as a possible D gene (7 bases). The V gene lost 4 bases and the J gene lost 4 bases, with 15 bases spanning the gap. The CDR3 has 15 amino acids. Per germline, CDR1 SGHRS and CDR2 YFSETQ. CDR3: CASSPGGRTYNEQFF. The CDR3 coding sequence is TGCGCCAGCAGCCCAGGGGGGAGAACTTACAATGAGCAGTTCTTC.

The CDR3 loop is CASSFIAGGGEQYF. In nucleotides, the CDR3 is TGTGCCAGCAGTTTCATAGCGGGGGGCGGCGAGCAGTACTTC. The V call is TRBV27, the J call TRBJ2-7; 10 bases fit TRBD2. V gave up 3 bases and J gave up 6 bases; unmatched junction bases: 5. Per the germline V gene, CDR1 is MNHEY and CDR2 is SMNVEV (reference sequence). The CDR3 runs 14 residues.

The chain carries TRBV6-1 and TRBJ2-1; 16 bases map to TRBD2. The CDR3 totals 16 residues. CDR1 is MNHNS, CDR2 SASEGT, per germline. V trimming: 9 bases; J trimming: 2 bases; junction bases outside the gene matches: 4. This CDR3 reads CASGTSGGGPYNEQFF. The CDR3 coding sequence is TGTGCCAGTGGGACTAGCGGGGGGGGACCCTACAATGAGCAGTTCTTC.

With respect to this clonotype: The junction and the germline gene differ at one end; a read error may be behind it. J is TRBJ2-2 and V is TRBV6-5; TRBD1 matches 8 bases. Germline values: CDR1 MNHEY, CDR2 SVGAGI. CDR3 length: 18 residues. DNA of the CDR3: TGTGCCAGCAGTGACTCAGCGGACAGGGAGGATGACACCGGGGAGCTGTTTTTT. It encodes CASSDSADREDDTGELFF.